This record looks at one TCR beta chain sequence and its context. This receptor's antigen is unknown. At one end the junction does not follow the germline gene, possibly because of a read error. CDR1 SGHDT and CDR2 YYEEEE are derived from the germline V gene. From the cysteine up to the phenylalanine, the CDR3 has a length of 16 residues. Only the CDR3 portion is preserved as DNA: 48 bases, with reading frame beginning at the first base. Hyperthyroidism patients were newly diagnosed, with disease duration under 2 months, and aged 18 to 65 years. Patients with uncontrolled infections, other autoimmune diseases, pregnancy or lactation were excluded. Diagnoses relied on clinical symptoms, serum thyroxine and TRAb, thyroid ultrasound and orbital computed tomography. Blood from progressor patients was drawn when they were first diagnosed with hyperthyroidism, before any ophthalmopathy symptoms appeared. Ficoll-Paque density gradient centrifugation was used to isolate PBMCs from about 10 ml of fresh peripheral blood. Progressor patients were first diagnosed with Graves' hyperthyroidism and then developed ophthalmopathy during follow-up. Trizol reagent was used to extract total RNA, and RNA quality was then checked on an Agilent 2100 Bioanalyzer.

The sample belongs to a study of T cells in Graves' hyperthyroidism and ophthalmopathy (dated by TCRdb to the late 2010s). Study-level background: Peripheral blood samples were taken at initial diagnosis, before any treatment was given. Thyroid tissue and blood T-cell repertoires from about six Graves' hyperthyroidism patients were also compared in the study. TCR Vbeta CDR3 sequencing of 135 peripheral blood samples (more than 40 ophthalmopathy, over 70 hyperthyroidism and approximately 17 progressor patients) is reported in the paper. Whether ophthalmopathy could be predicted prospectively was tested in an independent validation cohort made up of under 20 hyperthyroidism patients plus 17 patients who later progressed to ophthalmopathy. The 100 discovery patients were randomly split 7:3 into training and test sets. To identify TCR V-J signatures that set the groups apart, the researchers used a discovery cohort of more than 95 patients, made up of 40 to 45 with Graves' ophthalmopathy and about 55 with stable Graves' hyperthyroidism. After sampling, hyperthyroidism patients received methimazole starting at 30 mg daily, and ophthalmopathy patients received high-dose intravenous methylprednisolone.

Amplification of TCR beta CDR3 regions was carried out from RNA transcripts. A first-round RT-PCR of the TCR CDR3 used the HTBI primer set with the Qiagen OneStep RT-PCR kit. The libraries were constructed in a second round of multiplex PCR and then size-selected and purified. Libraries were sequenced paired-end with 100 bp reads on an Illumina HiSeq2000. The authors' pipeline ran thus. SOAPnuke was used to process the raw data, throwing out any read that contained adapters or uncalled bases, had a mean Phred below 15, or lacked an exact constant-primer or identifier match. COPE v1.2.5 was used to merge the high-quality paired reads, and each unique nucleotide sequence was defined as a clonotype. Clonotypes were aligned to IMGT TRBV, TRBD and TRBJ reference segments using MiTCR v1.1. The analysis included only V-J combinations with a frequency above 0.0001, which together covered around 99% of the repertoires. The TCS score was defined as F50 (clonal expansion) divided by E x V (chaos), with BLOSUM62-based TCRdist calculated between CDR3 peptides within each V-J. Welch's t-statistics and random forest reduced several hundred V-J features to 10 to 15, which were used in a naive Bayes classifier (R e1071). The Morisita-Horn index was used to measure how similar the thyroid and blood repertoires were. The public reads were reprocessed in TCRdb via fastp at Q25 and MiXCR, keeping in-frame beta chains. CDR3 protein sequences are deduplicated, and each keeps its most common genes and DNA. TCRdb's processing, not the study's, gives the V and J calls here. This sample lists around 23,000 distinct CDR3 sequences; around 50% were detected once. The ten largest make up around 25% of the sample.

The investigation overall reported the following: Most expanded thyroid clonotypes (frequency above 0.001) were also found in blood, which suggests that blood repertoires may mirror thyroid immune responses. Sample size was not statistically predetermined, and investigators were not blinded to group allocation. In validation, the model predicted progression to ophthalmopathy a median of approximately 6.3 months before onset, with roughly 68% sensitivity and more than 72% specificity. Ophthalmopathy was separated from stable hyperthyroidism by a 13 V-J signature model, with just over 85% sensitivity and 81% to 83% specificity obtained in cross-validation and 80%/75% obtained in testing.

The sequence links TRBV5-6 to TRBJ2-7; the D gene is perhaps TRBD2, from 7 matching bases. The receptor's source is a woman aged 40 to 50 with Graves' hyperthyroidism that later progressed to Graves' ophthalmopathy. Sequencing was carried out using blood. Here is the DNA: TGTGCCAGCAGCTTGGGTGGGACAACTAGCGCCTACGAGCAGCACTTC. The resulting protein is CASSLGGTTSAYEQHF. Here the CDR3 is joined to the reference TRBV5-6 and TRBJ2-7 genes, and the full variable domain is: DAGVTQSPTHLIKTRGQQVTLRCSPKSGHDTVSWYQQALGQGPQFIFQYYEEEERQRGNFPDRFSGHQFPNYSSELNVNALLLGDSALYLCASSLGGTTSAYEQHFGPGTRLTVT.